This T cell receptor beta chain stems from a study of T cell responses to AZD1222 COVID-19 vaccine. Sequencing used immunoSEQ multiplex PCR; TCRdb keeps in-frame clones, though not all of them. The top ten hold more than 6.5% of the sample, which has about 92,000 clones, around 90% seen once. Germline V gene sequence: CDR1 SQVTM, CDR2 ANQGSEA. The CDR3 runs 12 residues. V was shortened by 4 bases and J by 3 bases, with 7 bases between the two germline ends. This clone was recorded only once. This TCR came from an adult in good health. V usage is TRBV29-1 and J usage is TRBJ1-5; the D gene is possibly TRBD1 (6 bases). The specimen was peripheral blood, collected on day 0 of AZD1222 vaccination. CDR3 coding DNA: TGCAGCGTTGCAGGGGACAATCAGCCCCAGCATTTT. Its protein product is CSVAGDNQPQHF.